This TCR beta chain was found in a study of control samples from healthy donors and cancer patients (dated by TCRdb to the early 2020s). V and J lose 3 bases and 4 bases, and a span of 12 bases separates them. Sequences SEHNR (CDR1) and FQNEAQ (CDR2) are obtained from the germline V gene (reference sequence). The CDR3 starts with the cysteine, ends with the phenylalanine, and has 15 residues. Of all the DNA, just the CDR3 is kept, 45 bases in frame from base 1. Library preparation was by the immunoSEQ multiplex PCR assay. TCRdb mirrors the immuneACCESS table, restricted to in-frame sequences. Some clones are absent from its copies; in checked studies, under half trace to an unresolved V gene, and the reason for the others is unknown. The sample has roughly 180,000 clones on record, 91% of them singletons. 2% of the sample is in the top ten clones. For this clone: Its antigen remains unidentified. Per-base quality was not reported, and no clone a single base away is much larger than it.

Source material: blood. This chain joins TRBV7-9 to TRBJ2-2; a tentative D call is TRBD2 (6 bases match). The receptor was derived from a woman aged 40 to 49 in good health. The nucleotide sequence is given as TGTGCCAGCAGCTTTCCCGGGGGAAGCACCGGGGAGCTGTTTTTT. Its product reads: CASSFPGGSTGELFF.